Given below is one T cell receptor (beta chain) in context. In the same sample, other DNA sequences code for this CDR3. The data were taken from a study of control samples from healthy donors and cancer patients. Some clones are missing from TCRdb's copy, which holds only in-frame ones; the method was immunoSEQ multiplex PCR. The data show some 250,000 clones, around 80% seen once. Germline CDR1 reads LGHDT; CDR2 reads YNNKEL (reference sequence). V trimming: 3 bases; J trimming: 2 bases; junction bases outside the gene matches: 1. The CDR3 loop spans 13 amino acids. This sequence originates from a woman between 55 and 75 years old with lung cancer. The specimen sequenced was PBMCs. The chain recombines TRBV3-1 (or the pseudogene TRBV3-2) with TRBJ2-7; 7 bases match TRBD1. CDR3 DNA: TGTGCCAGCAGCCAGGGGACAGCCTACGAGCAGTACTTC. As protein: CASSQGTAYEQYF.